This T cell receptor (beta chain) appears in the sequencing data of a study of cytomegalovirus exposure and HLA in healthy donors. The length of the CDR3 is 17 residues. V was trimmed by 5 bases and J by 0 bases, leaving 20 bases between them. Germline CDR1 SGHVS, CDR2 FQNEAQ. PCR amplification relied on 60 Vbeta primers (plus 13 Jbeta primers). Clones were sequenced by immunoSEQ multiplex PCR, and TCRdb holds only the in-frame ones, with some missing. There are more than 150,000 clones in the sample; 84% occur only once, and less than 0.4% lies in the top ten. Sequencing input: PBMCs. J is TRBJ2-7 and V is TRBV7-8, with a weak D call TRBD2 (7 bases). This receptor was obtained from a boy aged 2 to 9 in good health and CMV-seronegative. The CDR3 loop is CASSKPPGGASSYEQYF. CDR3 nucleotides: TGTGCCAGCAGCAAGCCCCCTGGGGGGGCGAGCTCCTACGAGCAGTACTTC.